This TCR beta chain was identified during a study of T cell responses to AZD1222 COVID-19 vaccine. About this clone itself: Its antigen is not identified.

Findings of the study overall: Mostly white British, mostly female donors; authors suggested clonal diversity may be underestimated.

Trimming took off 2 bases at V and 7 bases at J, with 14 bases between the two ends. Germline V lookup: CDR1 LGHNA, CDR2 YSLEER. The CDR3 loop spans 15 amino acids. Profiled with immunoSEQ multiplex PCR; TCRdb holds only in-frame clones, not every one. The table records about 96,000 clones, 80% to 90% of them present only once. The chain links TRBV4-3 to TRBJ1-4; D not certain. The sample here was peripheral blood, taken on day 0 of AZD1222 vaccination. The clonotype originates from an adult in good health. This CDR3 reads CASSQIGGLSEKLFF. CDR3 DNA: TGCGCCAGCAGCCAAATTGGAGGGTTGAGTGAAAAACTGTTTTTT.